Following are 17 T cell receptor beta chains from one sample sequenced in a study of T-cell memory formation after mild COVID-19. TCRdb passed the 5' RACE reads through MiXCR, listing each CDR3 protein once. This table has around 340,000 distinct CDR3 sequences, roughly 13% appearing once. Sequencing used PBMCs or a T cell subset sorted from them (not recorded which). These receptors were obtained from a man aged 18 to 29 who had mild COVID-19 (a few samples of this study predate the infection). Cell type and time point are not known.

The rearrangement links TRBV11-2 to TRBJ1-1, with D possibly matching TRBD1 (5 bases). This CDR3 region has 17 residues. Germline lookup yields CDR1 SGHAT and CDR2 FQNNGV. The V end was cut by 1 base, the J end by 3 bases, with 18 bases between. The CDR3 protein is CASSLGPDGPGDTEAFF. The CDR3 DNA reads TGTGCCAGCAGCTTAGGACCGGACGGCCCGGGGGACACTGAAGCTTTCTTT.

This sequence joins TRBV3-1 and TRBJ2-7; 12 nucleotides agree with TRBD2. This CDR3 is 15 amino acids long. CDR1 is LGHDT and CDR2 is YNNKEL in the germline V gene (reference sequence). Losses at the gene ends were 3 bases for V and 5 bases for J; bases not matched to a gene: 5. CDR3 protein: CASSHLAGGQDEQYF. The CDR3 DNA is TGTGCCAGCAGCCACCTAGCGGGGGGGCAAGACGAGCAGTACTTC.

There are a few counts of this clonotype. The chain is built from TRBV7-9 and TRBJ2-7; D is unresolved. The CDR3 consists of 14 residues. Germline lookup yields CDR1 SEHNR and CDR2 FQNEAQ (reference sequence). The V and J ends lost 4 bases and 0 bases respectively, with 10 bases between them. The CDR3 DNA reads TGTGCCAGCAGCTATGGCTTCAACTCCTACGAGCAGTACTTC. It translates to CASSYGFNSYEQYF. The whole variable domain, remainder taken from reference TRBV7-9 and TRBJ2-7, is DTGVSQNPRHKITKRGQNVTFRCDPISEHNRLYWYRQTLGQGPEFLTYFQNEAQLEKSRLLSDRFSAERPKGSFSTLEIQRTEQGDSAMYLCASSYGFNSYEQYFGPGTRLTVT.

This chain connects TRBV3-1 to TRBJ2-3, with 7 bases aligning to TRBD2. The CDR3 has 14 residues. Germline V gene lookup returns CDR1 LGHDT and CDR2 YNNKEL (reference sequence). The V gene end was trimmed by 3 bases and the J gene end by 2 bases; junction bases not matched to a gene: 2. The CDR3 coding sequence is TGTGCCAGCAGCCAGGGGGACTACACAGATACGCAGTATTTT. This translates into CASSQGDYTDTQYF.

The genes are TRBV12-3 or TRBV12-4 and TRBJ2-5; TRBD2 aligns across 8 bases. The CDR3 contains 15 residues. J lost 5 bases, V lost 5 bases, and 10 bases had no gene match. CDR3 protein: CASSAGTSAVETQYF. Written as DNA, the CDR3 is TGTGCCAGCAGTGCCGGGACTAGTGCAGTTGAGACCCAGTACTTC.

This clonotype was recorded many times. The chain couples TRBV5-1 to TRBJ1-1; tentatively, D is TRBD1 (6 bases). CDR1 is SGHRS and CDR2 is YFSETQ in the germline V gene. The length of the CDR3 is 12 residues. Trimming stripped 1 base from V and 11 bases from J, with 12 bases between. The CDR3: CASSLTNGQAFF. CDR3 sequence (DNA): TGCGCCAGCAGCTTGACCAACGGACAGGCTTTCTTT. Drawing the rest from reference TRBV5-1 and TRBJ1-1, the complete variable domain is KAGVTQTPRYLIKTRGQQVTLSCSPISGHRSVSWYQQTPGQGLQFLFEYFSETQRNKGNFPGRFSGRQFSNSRSEMNVSTLELGDSALYLCASSLTNGQAFFGQGTRLTVV.

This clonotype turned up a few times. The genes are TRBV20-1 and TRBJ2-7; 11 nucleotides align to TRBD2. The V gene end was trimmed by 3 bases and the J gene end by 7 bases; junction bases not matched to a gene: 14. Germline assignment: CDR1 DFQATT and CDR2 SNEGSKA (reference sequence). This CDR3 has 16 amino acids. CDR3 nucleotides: TGCAGTGCTAGGGGCACTAGCGGGGGTGGCCTGTGGGAGCAGTACGTC. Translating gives CSARGTSGGGLWEQYV.

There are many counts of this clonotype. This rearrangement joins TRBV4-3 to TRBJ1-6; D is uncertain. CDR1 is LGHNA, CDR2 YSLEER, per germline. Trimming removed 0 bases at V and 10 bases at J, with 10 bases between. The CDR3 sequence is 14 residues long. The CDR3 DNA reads TGCGCCAGCAGCCAAGATTTTGGTTTATCACCCCTCCACTTT. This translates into CASSQDFGLSPLHF.

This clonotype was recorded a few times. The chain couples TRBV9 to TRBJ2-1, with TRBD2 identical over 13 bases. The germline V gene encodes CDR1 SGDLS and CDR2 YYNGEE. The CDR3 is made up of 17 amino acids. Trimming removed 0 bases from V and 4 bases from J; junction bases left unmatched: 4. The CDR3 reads CASSVAPLAGGYNEQFF. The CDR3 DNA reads TGTGCCAGCAGCGTAGCCCCACTAGCGGGGGGGTACAATGAGCAGTTCTTC.

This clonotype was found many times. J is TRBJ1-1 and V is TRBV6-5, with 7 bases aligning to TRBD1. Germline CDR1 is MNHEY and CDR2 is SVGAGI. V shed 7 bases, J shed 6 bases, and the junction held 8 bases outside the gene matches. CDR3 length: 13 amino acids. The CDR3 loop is CASNDRAGAEAFF. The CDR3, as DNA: TGTGCCAGCAATGACAGGGCCGGGGCTGAAGCTTTCTTT.

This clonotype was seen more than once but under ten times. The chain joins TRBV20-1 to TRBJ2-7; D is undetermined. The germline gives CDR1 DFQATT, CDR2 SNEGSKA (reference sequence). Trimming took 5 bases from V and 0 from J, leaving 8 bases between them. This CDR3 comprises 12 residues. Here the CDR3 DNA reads TGCAGTGCTTCGGCGTTCTCCTACGAGCAGTACTTC. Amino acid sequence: CSASAFSYEQYF.

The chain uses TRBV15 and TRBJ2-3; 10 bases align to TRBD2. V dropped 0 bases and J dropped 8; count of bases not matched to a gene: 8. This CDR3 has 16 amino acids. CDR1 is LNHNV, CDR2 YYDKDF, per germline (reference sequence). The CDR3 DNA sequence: TGTGCCACCAGCAGAGATATGAGCGGGGGGGCCCCTACGCAGTATTTT. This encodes CATSRDMSGGAPTQYF.

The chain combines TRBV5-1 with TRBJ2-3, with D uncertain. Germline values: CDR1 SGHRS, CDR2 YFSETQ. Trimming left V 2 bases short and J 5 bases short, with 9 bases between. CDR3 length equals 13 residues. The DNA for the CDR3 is TGCGCCAGCAGCTTCCGCTGGGGAGATACGCAGTATTTT. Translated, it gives CASSFRWGDTQYF.

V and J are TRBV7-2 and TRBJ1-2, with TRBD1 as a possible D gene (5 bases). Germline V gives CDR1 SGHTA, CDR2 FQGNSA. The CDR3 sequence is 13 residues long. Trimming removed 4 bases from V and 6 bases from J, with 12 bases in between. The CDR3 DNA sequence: TGTGCCAGCAGCTCCCGGAGGGGCGATGGCTACACCTTC. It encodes CASSSRRGDGYTF. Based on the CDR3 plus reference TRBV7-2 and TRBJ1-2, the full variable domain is GAGVSQSPSNKVTEKGKDVELRCDPISGHTALYWYRQSLGQGLEFLIYFQGNSAPDKSGLPSDRFSAERTGGSVSTLTIQRTQQEDSAVYLCASSSRRGDGYTFGSGTRLTVV.

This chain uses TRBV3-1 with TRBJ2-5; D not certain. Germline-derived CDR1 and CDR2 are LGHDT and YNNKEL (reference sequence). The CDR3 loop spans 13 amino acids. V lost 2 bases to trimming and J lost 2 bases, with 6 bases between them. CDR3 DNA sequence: TGTGCCAGCAGCCAATCGGTTCAAGAGACCCAGTACTTC. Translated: CASSQSVQETQYF.

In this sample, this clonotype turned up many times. Here the CDR3 reads CASSQLSSYEQYF. The CDR3, as DNA: TGCGCCAGCAGCCAACTCAGCTCCTACGAGCAGTACTTC. The chain uses TRBV4-1 and TRBJ2-7; D gene ambiguous. Trimming removed 2 bases from V and 0 bases from J, with 5 bases in between. CDR1 and CDR2 (germline): MGHRA, YSYEKL. The length of the CDR3 is 13 residues.

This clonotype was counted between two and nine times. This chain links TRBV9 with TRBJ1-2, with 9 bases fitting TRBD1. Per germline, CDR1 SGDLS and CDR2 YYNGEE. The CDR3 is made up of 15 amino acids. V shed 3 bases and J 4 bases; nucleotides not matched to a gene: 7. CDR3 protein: CASSAAAGQGYGYTF. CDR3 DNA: TGTGCCAGCAGCGCCGCCGCGGGACAGGGCTATGGCTACACCTTC. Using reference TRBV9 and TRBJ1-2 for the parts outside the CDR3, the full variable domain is DSGVTQTPKHLITATGQRVTLRCSPRSGDLSVYWYQQSLDQGLQFLIQYYNGEERAKGNILERFSAQQFPDLHSELNLSSLELGDSALYFCASSAAAGQGYGYTFGSGTRLTVV.